This T cell receptor beta chain was identified in a study of blood T cell repertoires in COVID-19. In the authors' workflow: Cell counts per sample came from amplifying reference gene primers. The repertoire was sequenced with immunoSEQ multiplex PCR; TCRdb's copy has only in-frame clones and lacks some. V, J and clone size derive from that table, while D and trimming were established from the DNA sequence. This sample has more than 50,000 clones, with over 75% found just once. This CDR3 contains 14 residues. The germline V gene encodes CDR1 LGHDT and CDR2 YNNKEL (reference sequence). Trimming took off 2 bases at V and 3 bases at J, with 11 bases between the two ends.

The receptor's source is a man older than 75 with acute or convalescent COVID-19. Material: peripheral blood. The chain has TRBV3-1 (or the pseudogene TRBV3-2) and TRBJ2-7; TRBD2 is a possible D gene (5 bases). The chain's CDR3 is CASSQSPGVYEQYF. The CDR3 DNA sequence: TGTGCCAGCAGCCAAAGCCCCGGGGTCTACGAGCAGTACTTC.